This TCR beta chain was documented in a study of a mutant IDH1 vaccine in newly diagnosed glioma. Overall study context: Those enrolled had earlier been treated with radiotherapy, temozolomide, or both, mostly both.

As for time point: week 5, during vaccination. Every vaccination contained 300 ug of the mutant IDH1 20-mer peptide and was paired with topical imiquimod. Notes on the study in general: Pseudoprogression appeared unlinked to shifts in leading peripheral T cell clonotypes.

Only in-frame clones appear in the TCRdb table, and some are missing; sequencing was by immunoSEQ multiplex PCR. The table shows 50,000 to 65,000 clones, with approximately 82% occurring only once. This clone was detected a few times. Its specificity is unknown. V shed 3 bases and J shed 4 bases, with 10 bases lying between them. Germline loops: CDR1 SGHDT, CDR2 YYEEEE. CDR3 length: 13 amino acids. The starting material was PBMCs, obtained from a glioma patient whose treatment included an IDH1 peptide vaccine. This receptor was identified in a man aged 25-45 years with glioma. The rearrangement links TRBV5-6 to TRBJ1-1, with D perhaps TRBD1 (6 bases). The CDR3 nucleotides are TGTGCCAGCAGCTACGCCAGGGGCACTGAAGCTTTCTTT. This gives the protein CASSYARGTEAFF.